This TCR beta chain originates from a study of blood T cell repertoires in COVID-19. Overall study: The United States, Italy and Spain were the sources of the acute and convalescent COVID-19 samples. PBMCs, B-cell-depleted T cells, or T cells provided the cDNA or gDNA that made up the material.

The CDR3 loop spans 14 amino acids. Germline values: CDR1 SGHTA, CDR2 FQGTGA. Trimming removed 5 bases from V and 10 bases from J; junction bases left unmatched: 7. In the original processing: The assay estimated nucleated cells by amplifying reference gene primers. Sequencing used immunoSEQ multiplex PCR; TCRdb keeps in-frame clones, though not all of them. V, J and clone size are those of that table, while D and trimming were read from the DNA. The table records about 81,000 clones, roughly 89% of them present only once. The sequencing sample was made of peripheral blood. The clonotype comes from a woman of 80 years or more with active COVID-19. The chain employs TRBV7-3 and TRBJ2-1; 11 positions agree with TRBD2. In DNA form, the CDR3 reads TGTGCCAGCAGCCCAACGGGACTAGCGGCCGAGCAGTTCTTC. Residues: CASSPTGLAAEQFF.